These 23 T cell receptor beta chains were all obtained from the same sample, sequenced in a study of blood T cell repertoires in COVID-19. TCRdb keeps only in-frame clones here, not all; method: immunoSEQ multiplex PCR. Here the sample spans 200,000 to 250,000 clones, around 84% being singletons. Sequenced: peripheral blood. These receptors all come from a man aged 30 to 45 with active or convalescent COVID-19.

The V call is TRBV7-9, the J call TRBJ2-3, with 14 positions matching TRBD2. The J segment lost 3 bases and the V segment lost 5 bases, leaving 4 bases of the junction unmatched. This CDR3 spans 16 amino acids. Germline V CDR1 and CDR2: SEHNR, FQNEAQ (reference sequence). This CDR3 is CASSTGLAGGTDTQYF. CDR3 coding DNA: TGTGCCAGCAGCACCGGACTAGCGGGGGGTACAGATACGCAGTATTTT. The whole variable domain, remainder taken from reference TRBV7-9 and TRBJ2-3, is DTGVSQNPRHKITKRGQNVTFRCDPISEHNRLYWYRQTLGQGPEFLTYFQNEAQLEKSRLLSDRFSAERPKGSFSTLEIQRTEQGDSAMYLCASSTGLAGGTDTQYFGPGTRLTVL.

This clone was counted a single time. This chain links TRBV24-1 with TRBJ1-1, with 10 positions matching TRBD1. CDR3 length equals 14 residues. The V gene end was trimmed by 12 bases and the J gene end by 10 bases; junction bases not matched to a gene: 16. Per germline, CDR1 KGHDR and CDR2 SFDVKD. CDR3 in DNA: TGTGCCGCTGGGGACAGGGGATCTTTGAGGCCAGCTTTCTTT. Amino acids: CAAGDRGSLRPAFF.

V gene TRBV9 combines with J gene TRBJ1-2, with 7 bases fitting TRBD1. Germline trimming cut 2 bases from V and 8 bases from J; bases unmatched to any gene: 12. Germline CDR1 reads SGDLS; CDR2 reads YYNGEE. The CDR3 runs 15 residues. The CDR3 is CASSVGGGGIGGYTF. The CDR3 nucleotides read TGTGCCAGCAGCGTTGGAGGGGGCGGGATAGGCGGCTACACCTTC.

CDR3 coding DNA: TGTGCCAGCAGAATAGGGACAGATTACACTGAAGCTTTCTTT. This codes for CASRIGTDYTEAFF. The V call is TRBV28, the J call TRBJ1-1, with 7 bases matching TRBD1. The V gene's germline CDR1 is MDHEN and CDR2 SYDVKM. The CDR3 runs 14 residues. After removal of 6 bases from V and 3 bases from J, the junction contained 7 bases not matched to a gene.

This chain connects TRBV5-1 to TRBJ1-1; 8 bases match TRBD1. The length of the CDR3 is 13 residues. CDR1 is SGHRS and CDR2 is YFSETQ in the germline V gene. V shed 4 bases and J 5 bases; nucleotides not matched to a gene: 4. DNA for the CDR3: TGCGCCAGCAGCGCGGGACAGGTTACTGAAGCTTTCTTT. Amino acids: CASSAGQVTEAFF.

CDR3 coding DNA: TGTGCCAGCAGCCAAGGGGCGGAGACCCAGTACTTC. Its protein product is CASSQGAETQYF. The chain joins TRBV7-9 to TRBJ2-5; D perhaps matches TRBD1 (5 bases). Between the trimmed V and J ends, which lost 5 bases and 5 bases, there was a span of 9 bases. The CDR3 has 12 residues. The germline CDR1 and CDR2 sequences are SEHNR and FQNEAQ (reference sequence).

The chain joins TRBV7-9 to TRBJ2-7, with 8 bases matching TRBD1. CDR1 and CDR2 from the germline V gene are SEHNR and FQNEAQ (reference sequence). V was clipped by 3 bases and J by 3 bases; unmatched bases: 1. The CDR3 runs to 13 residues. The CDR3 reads CASSFGQGYEQYF. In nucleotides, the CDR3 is TGTGCCAGCAGCTTCGGACAGGGCTACGAGCAGTACTTC.

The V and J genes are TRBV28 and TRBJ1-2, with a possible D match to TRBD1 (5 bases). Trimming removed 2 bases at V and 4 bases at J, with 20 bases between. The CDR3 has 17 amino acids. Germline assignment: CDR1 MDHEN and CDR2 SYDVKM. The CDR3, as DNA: TGTGCCAGCAGTTTAAGCCGGGGGGGATATGGGGCCTATGGCTACACCTTC. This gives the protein CASSLSRGGYGAYGYTF.

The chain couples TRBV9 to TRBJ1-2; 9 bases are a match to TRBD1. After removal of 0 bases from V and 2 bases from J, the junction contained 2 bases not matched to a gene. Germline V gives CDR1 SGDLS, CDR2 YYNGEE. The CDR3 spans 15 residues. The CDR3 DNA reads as TGTGCCAGCAGCGTAGATGGGACAGGGAACTATGGCTACACCTTC. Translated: CASSVDGTGNYGYTF.

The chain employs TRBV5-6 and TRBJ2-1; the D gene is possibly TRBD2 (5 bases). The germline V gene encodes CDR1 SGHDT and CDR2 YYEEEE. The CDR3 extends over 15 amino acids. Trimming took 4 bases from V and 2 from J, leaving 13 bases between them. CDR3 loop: CASSPVGGPYNEQFF. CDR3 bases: TGTGCCAGCAGCCCGGTTGGCGGGCCCTACAATGAGCAGTTCTTC.

CDR3 protein: CAIPWQGGHSNQPQHF. The CDR3 region has the DNA TGTGCCATCCCCTGGCAGGGCGGCCATAGCAATCAGCCCCAGCATTTT. The V and J genes are TRBV6-4 and TRBJ1-5; a possible D gene is TRBD1 (5 bases). V lost 10 bases and J lost 0, with 19 bases in between. This CDR3 region has 16 residues. CDR1 is MRHNA and CDR2 is SNTAGT in the germline V gene.

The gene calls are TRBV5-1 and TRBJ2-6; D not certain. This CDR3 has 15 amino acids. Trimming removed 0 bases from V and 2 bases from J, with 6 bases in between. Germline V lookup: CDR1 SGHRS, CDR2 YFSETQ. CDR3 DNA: TGCGCCAGCAGCTTGGGAACAGCTGGGGCCAACGTCCTGACTTTC. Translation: CASSLGTAGANVLTF.

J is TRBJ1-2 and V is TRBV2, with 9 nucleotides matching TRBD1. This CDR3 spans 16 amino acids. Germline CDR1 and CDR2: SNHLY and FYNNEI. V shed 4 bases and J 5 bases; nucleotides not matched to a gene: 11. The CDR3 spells CASSAQGAQGEYGYTF. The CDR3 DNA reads TGTGCCAGCAGTGCACAGGGGGCCCAAGGGGAATATGGCTACACCTTC.

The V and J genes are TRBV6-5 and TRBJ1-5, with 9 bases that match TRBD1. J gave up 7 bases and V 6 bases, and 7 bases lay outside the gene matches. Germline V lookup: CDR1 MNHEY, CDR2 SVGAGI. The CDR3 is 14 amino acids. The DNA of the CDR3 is TGTGCCAGCAGCCTTAGGGACAGGGTGCAGCCCCAGCATTTT. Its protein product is CASSLRDRVQPQHF.

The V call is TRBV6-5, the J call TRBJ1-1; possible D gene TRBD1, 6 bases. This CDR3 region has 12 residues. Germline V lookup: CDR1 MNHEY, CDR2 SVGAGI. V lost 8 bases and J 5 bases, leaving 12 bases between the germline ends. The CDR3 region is CASVYTGTEAFF. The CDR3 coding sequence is TGTGCCAGCGTATATACAGGGACTGAAGCTTTCTTT.

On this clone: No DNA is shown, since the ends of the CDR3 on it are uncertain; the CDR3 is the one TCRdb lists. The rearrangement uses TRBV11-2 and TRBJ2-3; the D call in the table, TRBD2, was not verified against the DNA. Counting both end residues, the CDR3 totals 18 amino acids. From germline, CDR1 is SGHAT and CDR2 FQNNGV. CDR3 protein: CASSLEGLDLEKADTQYF.

CDR3 sequence (DNA): TGTGCCAGTAGTAGGTTCGGGGGCACCGGGGAGCTGTTTTTT. Amino acid sequence: CASSRFGGTGELFF. The chain recombines TRBV19 with TRBJ2-2; a weak D match, TRBD2 (6 bases). CDR1 is LNHDA and CDR2 is SQIVND in the germline V gene (reference sequence). V was pared by 4 bases and J by 4 bases, with 10 bases between. CDR3 size: 14 residues.

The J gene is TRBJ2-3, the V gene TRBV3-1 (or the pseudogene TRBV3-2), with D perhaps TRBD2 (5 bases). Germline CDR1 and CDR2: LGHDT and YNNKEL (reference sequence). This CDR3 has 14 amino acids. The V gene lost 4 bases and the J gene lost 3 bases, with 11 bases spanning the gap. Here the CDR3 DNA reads TGTGCCAGCAGCCTTAGAGGGTATACAGATACGCAGTATTTT. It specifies CASSLRGYTDTQYF.

CDR3 bases: TGCGCCAGCAGCCAAGAGGGCGGACAGGGCTACGAGCAGTACTTC. Its translation: CASSQEGGQGYEQYF. The rearrangement joins TRBV4-1 to TRBJ2-7, with 8 bases lining up with TRBD1. The CDR3 extends over 15 amino acids. J gave up 3 bases and V 0 bases, and 4 bases lay outside the gene matches. The germline V gene encodes CDR1 MGHRA and CDR2 YSYEKL.

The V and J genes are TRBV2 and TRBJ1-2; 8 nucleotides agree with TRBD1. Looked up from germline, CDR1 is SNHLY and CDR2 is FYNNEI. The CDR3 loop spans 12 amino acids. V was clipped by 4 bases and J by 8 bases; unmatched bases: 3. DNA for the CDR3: TGTGCCAGCAGTGGGACAGGGCAGGGCTACACCTTC. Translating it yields CASSGTGQGYTF. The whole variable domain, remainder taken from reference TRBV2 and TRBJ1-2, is EPEVTQTPSHQVTQMGQEVILRCVPISNHLYFYWYRQILGQKVEFLVSFYNNEISEKSEIFDDQFSVERPDGSNFTLKIRSTKLEDSAMYFCASSGTGQGYTFGSGTRLTVV.

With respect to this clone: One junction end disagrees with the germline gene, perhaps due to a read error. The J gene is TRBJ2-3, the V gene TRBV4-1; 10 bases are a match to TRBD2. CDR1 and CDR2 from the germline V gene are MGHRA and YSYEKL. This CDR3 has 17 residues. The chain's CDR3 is CARSPRGSGGYSDTQYF. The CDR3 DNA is TGCGCCCGCAGCCCCCGGGGTAGCGGGGGGTATTCAGATACGCAGTATTTT.

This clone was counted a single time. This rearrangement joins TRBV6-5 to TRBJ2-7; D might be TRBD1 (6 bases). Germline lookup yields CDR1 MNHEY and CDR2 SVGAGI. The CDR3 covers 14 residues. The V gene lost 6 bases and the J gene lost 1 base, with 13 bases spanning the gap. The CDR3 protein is CASRGQGGSYEQYF. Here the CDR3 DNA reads TGTGCCAGCAGGGGACAAGGGGGTTCCTACGAGCAGTACTTC.

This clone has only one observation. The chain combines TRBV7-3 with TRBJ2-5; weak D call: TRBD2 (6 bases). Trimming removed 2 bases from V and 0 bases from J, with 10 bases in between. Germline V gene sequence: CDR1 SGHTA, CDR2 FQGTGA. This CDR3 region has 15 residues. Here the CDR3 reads CASSLFAGNQETQYF. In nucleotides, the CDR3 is TGTGCCAGCAGCTTATTTGCGGGGAACCAAGAGACCCAGTACTTC.